The clone carrying this T cell receptor beta chain has only a few counts. TCRdb re-called the RT-PCR reads with MiXCR, one entry per CDR3 protein. The sample consists of about 18,000 distinct CDR3 sequences, less than 75% of them appearing once. This entry is derived from a study of yellow fever vaccine responses in identical twins. V was clipped by 0 bases and J by 1 base; unmatched bases: 3. This CDR3 region has 16 residues. From germline, CDR1 is LGHNA and CDR2 YNFKEQ. This sequence joins TRBV4-2 and TRBJ2-3; the match to TRBD1 covers 8 bases. The clonotype was recovered from a young woman who received the yellow fever vaccine. The input for sequencing was T cells from blood (PBMCs), unsorted or a sorted subset (not recorded which), taken before or after yellow fever vaccination (not recorded which). The CDR3 DNA follows: TGTGCCAGCAGCCAAGATCCGGGACAGGGCACAGATACGCAGTATTTT. Translated, it gives CASSQDPGQGTDTQYF.